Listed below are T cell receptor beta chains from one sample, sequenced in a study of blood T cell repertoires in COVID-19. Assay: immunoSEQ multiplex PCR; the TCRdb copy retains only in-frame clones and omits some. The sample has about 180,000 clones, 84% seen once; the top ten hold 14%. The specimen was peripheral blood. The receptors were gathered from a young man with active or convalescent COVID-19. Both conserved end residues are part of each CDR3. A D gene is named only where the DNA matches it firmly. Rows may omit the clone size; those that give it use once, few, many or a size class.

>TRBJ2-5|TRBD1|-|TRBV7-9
TGTGCCAGCAGCTTACCGGGACAGGGGTCGACCCAGTACTTC
CASSLPGQGSTQYF
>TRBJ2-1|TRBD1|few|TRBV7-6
TGTGCCAGCAGCCCTGGACAGGGAGGCTACAATGAGCAGTTCTTC
CASSPGQGGYNEQFF
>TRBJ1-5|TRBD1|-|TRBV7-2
TGTGCCAGCAGCAGCTTGGGACAGAGCAATCAGCCCCAGCATTTT
CASSSLGQSNQPQHF
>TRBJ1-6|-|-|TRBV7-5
TGTGTCAGAAGCTTAGGAACAGGGATACAATTTAATTCACCCCTCCACTTT
CVRSLGTGIQFNSPLHF
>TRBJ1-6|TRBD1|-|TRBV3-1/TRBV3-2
TGTGCCAGCCAAGGGACAGGCCGTTTAGGGCCCCTCCACTTT
CASQGTGRLGPLHF
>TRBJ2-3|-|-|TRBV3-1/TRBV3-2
TGTGCCAGCAGCCTTCCGGGACTTTCAGATACGCAGTATTTT
CASSLPGLSDTQYF
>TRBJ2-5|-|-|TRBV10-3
TGTGCCATCAGTTCCACTAGATCAGAGACCCAGTACTTC
CAISSTRSETQYF
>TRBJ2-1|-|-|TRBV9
TGTGCCAGCAGCGGCGCGGGGGCCCGAGGGGGAGGCTCTGGCAATGAGCAGTTCTTC
CASSGAGARGGGSGNEQFF
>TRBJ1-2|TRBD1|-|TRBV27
TGTGCCAGCAGTATGGACAGGGGCCAGTATGGCTACACCTTC
CASSMDRGQYGYTF
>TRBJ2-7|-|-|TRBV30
TGTGCCTGGAGTCACCGGCCGGAGGGCTACGAGCAGTACTTC
CAWSHRPEGYEQYF
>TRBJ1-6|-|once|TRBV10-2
TGCGCCAGCAGTGACCAGGGAATTAATTCACCCCTCCACTTT
CASSDQGINSPLHF
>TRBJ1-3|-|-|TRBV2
TGTGCCAGCAGTGACCGGGGGGCAGCTGGAAACACCATATATTTT
CASSDRGAAGNTIYF
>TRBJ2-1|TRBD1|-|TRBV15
TGTGCCACCAGCAGAGATCAGGGGGCTTACAATGAGCAGTTCTTC
CATSRDQGAYNEQFF
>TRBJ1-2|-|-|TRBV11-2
TGTGCCAGCAGCTTAGACAGAAACTATGGCTACACCTTC
CASSLDRNYGYTF
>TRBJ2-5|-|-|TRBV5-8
TGTGCCAGCAGCTTGGGCCGGGTGACCCTAGGAGAGACCCAGTACTTC
CASSLGRVTLGETQYF
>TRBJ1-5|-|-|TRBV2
TGTGCCAGCAGTGGAAGTGGGACACCGAGCAATCAGCCCCAGCATTTT
CASSGSGTPSNQPQHF
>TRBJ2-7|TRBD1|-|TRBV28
TGTGCCAGCAGTGCGATCGACAGGGCCGAGCAGTACTTC
CASSAIDRAEQYF
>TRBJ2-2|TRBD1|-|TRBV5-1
TGCGCCAGCAGCACTCAGGGGGCGGCGGGCACCGGGGAGCTGTTTTTT
CASSTQGAAGTGELFF
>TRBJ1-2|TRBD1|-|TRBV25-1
TGTGCCAGCAGCGGACAGGGGGGGTATGGCTACACCTTC
CASSGQGGYGYTF
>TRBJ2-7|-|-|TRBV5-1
TGCGCCAGCAGCTTGAAAGGGGGATTTGAGGCCTACGAGCAGTACTTC
CASSLKGGFEAYEQYF
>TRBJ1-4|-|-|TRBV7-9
TGTGCCAGCAGCTTACAGGGGACAACTAATGAAAAACTGTTTTTT
CASSLQGTTNEKLFF
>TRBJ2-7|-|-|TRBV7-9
TGTGCCAGCAGCTTACCCCTCGGGGGAAATCCCTACGAGCAGTACTTC
CASSLPLGGNPYEQYF
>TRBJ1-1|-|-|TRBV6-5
TGTGCCAGCAGGCCTGGACAAGCTAACACTGAAGCTTTCTTT
CASRPGQANTEAFF
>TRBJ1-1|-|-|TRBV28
TGTGGATCGGGGGGTAGGATTACTGAAGCTTTCTTT
CGSGGRITEAFF
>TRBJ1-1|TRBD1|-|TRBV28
TGTGCCAGCAGTTTTTTCGACAGGGCCACTGAAGCTTTCTTT
CASSFFDRATEAFF
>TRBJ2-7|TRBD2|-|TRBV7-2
TGTGCCAGCAGCTTCTTTAGCGGGAGGGCCCTCTACGAGCAGTACTTC
CASSFFSGRALYEQYF